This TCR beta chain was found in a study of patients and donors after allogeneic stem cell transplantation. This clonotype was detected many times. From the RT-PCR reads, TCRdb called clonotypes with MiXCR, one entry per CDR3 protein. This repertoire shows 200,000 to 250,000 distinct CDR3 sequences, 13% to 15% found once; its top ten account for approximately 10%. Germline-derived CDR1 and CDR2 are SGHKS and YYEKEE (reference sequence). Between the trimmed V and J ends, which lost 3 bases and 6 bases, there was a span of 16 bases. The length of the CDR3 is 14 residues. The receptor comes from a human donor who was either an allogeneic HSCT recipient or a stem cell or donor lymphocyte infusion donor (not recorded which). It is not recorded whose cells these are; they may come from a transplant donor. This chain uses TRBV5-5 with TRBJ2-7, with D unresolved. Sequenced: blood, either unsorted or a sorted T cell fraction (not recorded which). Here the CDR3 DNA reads TGTGCCAGCAGCTATCCATCGGCCGTGCCCGAGCAGTACTTC. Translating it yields CASSYPSAVPEQYF.